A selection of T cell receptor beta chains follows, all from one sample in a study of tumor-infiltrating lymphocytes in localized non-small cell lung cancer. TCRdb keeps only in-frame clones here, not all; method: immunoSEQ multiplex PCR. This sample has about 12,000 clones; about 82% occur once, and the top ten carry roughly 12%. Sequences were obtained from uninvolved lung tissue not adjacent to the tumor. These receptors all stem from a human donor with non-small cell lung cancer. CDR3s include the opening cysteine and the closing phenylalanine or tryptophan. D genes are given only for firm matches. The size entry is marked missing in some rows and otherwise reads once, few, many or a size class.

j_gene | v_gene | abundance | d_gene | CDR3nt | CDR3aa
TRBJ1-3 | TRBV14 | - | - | TGTGCCAGCAGCCTTGGGACAATTTACCACCCCTCTGGAAACACCATATATTTT | CASSLGTIYHPSGNTIYF
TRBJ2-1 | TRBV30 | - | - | TGTGCCTGGAGTGGAATGGGTGGCGAGCAGTTCTTC | CAWSGMGGEQFF
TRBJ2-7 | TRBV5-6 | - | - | TGTGCCAGCAGCCGGAGGGGGGGGTCCTACGAGCAGTACTTC | CASSRRGGSYEQYF
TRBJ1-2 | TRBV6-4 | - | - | TGTGCCAGCAGCCTTTGGGAGGACCAACCCACTAACTCCGATGGCTACACCTTC | CASSLWEDQPTNSDGYTF
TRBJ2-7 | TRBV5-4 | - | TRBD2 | TGTGCCAGCAGCCCGGGACTAGCAAACGGCTACGAGCAGTACTTC | CASSPGLANGYEQYF
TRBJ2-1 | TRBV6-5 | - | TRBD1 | TGTGCCAGCAGTTCCCCCCAGGGACAGGGGAGAAATGAGCAGTTCTTC | CASSSPQGQGRNEQFF
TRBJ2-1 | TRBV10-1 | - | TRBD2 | TGCGCCAGCAGTGTTCGGGGGGGCCGCAATGAGCAGTTCTTC | CASSVRGGRNEQFF
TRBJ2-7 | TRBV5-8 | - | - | TGTGCCAGCACCGACGGCGTAGGACAGCGCTCCTACGAGCAGTACTTC | CASTDGVGQRSYEQYF
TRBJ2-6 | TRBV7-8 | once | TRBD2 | TGTGCCAGCAACACACTAGCGGGGAACTCTGGGGCCAACGTCCTGACTTTC | CASNTLAGNSGANVLTF
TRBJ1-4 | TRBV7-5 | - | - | TGTGCCAGCAGCTCCCGGGAGGGTATTAATGAAAAACTGTTTTTT | CASSSREGINEKLFF